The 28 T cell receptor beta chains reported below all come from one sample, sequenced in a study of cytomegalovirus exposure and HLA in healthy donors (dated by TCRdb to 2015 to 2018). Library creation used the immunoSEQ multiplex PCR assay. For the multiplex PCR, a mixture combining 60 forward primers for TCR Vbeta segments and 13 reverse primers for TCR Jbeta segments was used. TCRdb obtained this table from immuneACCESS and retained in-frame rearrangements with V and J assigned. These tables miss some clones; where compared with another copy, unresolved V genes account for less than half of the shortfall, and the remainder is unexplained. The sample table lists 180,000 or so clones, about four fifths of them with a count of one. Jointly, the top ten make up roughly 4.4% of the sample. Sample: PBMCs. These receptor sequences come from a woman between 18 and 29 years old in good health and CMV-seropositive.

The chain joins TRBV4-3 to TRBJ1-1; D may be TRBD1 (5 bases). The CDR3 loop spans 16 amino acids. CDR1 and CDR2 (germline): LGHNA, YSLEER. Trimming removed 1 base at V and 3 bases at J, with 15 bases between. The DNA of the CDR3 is TGCGCCAGCAGCCAAGCTGGTCGGGGGATGGACACTGAAGCTTTCTTT. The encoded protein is CASSQAGRGMDTEAFF.

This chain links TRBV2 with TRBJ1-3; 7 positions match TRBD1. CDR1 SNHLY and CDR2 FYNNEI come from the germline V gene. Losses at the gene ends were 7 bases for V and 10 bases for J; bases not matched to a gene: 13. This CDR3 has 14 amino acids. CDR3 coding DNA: TGTGCCAGCACCCGGGACAGCCTAGGAGGTACCATATATTTT. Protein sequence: CASTRDSLGGTIYF.

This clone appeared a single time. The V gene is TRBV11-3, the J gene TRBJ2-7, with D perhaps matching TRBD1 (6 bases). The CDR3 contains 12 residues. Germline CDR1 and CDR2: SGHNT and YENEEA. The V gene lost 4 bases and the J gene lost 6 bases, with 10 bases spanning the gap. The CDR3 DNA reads TGTGCCAGCAGCTCCACAGGGATCGAGCAGTACTTC. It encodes CASSSTGIEQYF.

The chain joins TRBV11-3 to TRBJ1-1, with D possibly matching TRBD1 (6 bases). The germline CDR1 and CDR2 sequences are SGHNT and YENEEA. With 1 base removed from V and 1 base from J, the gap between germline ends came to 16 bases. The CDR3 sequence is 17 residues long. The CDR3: CASSLAHRDLPNTEAFF. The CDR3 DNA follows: TGTGCCAGCAGCTTAGCCCACAGGGACCTCCCGAACACTGAAGCTTTCTTT.

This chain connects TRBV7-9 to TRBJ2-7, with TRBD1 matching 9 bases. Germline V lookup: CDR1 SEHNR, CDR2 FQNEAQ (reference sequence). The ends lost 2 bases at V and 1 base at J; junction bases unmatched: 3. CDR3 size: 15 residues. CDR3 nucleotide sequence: TGTGCCAGCAGCTTACGGGACAGGGCATCCTACGAGCAGTACTTC. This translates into CASSLRDRASYEQYF.

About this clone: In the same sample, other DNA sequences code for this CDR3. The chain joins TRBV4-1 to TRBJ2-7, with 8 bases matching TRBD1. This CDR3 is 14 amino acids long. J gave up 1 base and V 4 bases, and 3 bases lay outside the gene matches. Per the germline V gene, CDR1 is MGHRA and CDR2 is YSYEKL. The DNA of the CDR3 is TGCGCCAGCAGCCCGGGACAGGCGTCCTACGAGCAGTACTTC. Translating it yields CASSPGQASYEQYF.

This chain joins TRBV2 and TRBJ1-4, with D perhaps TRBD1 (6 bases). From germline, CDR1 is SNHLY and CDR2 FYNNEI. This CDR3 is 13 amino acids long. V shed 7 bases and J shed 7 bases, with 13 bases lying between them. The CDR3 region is CASKGGGVEKLFF. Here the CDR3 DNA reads TGTGCCAGCAAAGGGGGGGGCGTTGAAAAACTGTTTTTT. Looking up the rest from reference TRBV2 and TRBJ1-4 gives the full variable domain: EPEVTQTPSHQVTQMGQEVILRCVPISNHLYFYWYRQILGQKVEFLVSFYNNEISEKSEIFDDQFSVERPDGSNFTLKIRSTKLEDSAMYFCASKGGGVEKLFFGSGTQLSVL.

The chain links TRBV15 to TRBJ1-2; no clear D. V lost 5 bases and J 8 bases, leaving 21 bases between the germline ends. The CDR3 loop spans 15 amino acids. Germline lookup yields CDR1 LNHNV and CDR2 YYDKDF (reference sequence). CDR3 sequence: CATSRRLYLSWGYTF. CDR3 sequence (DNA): TGTGCCACCAGCCGCCGACTTTATCTGAGCTGGGGCTACACCTTC.

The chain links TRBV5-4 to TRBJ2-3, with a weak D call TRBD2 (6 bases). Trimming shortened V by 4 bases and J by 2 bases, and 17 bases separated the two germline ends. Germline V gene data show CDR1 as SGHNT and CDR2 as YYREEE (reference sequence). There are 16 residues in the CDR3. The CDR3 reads CASSLGLLGSTDTQYF. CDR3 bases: TGTGCCAGCAGCCTGGGACTTCTAGGATCCACAGATACGCAGTATTTT. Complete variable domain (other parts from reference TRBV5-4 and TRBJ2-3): ETGVTQSPTHLIKTRGQQVTLRCSSQSGHNTVSWYQQALGQGPQFIFQYYREEENGRGNFPPRFSGLQFPNYSSELNVNALELDDSALYLCASSLGLLGSTDTQYFGPGTRLTVL.

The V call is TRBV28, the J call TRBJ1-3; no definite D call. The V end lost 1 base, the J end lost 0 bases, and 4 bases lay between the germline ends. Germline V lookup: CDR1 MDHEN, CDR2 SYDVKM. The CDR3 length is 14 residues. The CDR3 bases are TGTGCCAGCAGTTTATCTTACTCTGGAAACACCATATATTTT. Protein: CASSLSYSGNTIYF.

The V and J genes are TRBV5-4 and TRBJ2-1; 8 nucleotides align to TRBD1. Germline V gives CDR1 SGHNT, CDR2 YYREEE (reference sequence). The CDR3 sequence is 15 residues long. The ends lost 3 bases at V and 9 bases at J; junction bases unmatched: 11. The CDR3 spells CASSSSTGAESEQFF. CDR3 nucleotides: TGTGCCAGCAGCTCCTCGACAGGGGCCGAGAGTGAGCAGTTCTTC. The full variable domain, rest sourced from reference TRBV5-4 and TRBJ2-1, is ETGVTQSPTHLIKTRGQQVTLRCSSQSGHNTVSWYQQALGQGPQFIFQYYREEENGRGNFPPRFSGLQFPNYSSELNVNALELDDSALYLCASSSSTGAESEQFFGPGTRLTVL.

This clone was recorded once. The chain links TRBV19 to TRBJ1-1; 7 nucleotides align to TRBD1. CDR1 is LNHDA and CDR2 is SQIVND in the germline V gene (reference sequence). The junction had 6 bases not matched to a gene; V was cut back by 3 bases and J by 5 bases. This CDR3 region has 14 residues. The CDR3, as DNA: TGTGCCAGTAGTATTCAGGGGGTAAGGACTGAAGCTTTCTTT. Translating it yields CASSIQGVRTEAFF.

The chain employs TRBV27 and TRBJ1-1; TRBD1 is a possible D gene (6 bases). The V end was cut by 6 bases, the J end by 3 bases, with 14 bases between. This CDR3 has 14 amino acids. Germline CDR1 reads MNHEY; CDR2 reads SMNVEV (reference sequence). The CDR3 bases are TGTGCCAGCAGGTTAAACAGGGCCGACACTGAAGCTTTCTTT. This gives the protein CASRLNRADTEAFF.

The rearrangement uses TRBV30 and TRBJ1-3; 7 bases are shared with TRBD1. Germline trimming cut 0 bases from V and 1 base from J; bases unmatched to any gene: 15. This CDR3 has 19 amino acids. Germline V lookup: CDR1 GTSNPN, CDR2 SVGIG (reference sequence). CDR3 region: CAWSVVVWDLRGSGNTIYF. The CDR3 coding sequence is TGTGCCTGGAGTGTAGTGGTGTGGGACCTCAGGGGGTCTGGAAACACCATATATTTT.

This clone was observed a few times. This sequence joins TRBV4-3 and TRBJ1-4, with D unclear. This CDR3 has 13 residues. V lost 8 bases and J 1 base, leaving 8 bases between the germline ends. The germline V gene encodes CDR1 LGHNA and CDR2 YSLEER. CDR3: CASSAVTNEKLFF. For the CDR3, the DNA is TGCGCCAGCTCCGCGGTAACTAATGAAAAACTGTTTTTT.

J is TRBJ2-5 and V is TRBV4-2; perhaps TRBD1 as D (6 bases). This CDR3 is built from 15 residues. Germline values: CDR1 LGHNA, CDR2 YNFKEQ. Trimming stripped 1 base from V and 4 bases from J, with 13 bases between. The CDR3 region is CASSQGGLPLETQYF. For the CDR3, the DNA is TGTGCCAGCAGCCAAGGGGGGCTACCTTTAGAGACCCAGTACTTC.

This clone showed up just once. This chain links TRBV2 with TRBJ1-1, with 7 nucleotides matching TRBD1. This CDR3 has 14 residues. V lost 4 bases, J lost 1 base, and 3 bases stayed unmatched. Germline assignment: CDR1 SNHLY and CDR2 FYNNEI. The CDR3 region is CASSADRANTEAFF. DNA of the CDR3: TGTGCCAGCAGTGCCGACAGGGCGAACACTGAAGCTTTCTTT. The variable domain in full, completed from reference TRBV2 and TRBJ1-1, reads EPEVTQTPSHQVTQMGQEVILRCVPISNHLYFYWYRQILGQKVEFLVSFYNNEISEKSEIFDDQFSVERPDGSNFTLKIRSTKLEDSAMYFCASSADRANTEAFFGQGTRLTVV.

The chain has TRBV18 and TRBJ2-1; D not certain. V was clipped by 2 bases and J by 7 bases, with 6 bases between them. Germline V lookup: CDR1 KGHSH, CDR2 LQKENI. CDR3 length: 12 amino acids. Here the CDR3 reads CASSPGTNEQFF. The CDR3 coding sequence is TGTGCCAGCTCACCAGGCACGAATGAGCAGTTCTTC.

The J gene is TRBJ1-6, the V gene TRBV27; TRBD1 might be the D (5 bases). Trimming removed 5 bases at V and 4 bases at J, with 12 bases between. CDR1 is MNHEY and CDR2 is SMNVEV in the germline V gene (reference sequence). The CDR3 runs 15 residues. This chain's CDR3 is CASSTIGTYNSPLHF. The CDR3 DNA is TGTGCCAGCAGTACAATTGGGACTTATAATTCACCCCTCCACTTT.

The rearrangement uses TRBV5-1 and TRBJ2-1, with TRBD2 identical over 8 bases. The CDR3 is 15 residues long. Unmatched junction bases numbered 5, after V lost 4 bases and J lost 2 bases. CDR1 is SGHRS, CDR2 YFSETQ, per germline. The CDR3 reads CASSPGGSTYNEQFF. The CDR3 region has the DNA TGCGCCAGCAGCCCGGGGGGGAGCACCTACAATGAGCAGTTCTTC.

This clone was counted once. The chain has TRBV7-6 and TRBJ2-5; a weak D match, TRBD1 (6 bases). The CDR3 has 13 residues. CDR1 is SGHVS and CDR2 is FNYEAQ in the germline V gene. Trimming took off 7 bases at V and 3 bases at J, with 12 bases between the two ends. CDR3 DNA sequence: TGTGCCAGCAACACAGGGCGTGAAGAGACCCAGTACTTC. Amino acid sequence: CASNTGREETQYF.

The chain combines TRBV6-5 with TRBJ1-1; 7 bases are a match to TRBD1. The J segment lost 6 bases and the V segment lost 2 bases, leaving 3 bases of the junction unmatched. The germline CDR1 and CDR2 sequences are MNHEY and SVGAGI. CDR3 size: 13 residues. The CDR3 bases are TGTGCCAGCAGTTACCGACAGGGAGCTGAAGCTTTCTTT. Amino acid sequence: CASSYRQGAEAFF.

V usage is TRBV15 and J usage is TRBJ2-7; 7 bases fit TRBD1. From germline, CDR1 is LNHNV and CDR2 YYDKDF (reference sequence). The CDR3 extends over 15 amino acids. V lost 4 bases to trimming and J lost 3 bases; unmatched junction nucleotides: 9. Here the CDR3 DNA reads TGTGCCACCAGCATCCTGAGGACAGGATACTACGAGCAGTACTTC. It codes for CATSILRTGYYEQYF.

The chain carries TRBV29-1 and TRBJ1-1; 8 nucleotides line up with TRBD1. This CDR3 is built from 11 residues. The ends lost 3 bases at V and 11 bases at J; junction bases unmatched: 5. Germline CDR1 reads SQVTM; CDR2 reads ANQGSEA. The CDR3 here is CSVDQTGVAFF. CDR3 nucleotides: TGCAGCGTTGATCAGACAGGGGTGGCTTTCTTT.

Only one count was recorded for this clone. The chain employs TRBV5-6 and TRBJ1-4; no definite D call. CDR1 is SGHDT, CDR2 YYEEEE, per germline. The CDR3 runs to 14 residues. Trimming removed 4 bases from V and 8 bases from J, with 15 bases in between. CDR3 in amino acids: CASSPVRGWEKLFF. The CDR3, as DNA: TGTGCCAGCAGCCCTGTGCGGGGTTGGGAAAAACTGTTTTTT.

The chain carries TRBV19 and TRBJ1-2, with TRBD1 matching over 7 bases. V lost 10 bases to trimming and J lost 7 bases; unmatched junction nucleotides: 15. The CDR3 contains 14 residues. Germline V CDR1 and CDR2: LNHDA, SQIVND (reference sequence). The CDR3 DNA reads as TGTGCCACCTCACCCGGGACAGAATTTTCTGGCTACACCTTC. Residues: CATSPGTEFSGYTF.

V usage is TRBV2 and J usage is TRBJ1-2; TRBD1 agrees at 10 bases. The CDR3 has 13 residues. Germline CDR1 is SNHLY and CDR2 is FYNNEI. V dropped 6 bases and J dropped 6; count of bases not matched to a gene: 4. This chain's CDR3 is CASRTGGVNGYTF. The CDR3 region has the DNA TGTGCCAGCAGGACAGGGGGCGTTAATGGCTACACCTTC.

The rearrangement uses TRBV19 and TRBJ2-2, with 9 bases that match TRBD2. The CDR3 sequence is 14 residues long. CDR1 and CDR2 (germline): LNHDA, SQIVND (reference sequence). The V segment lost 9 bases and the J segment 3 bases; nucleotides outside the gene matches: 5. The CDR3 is CARPGLAHTGELFF. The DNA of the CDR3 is TGTGCCAGACCGGGACTAGCTCACACCGGGGAGCTGTTTTTT.